The entry below gives a single TCR beta chain sequence along with its context. Its antigen is still unknown. This entry is derived from a study of beta chain features in type 1 diabetes. Study outcomes and limitations: When VDJ junctions were examined, type 1 diabetes patients showed fewer insertions and more deletions.

Every isolated RNA sample was fully reverse transcribed, so sequencing captured expressed TCRB transcripts. Clones were sequenced by immunoSEQ multiplex PCR, and TCRdb holds only the in-frame ones, with some missing. This sample has fewer than 550,000 clones, with over 9.5% found just once. The CDR3 totals 18 residues. From germline, CDR1 is SGHRS and CDR2 YFSETQ. V lost 4 bases to trimming and J lost 2 bases; unmatched junction nucleotides: 13. Sequencing used naive CD4+ T cells from blood. The chain is built from TRBV5-1 and TRBJ1-5, with TRBD1 identical over 9 bases. The sequence derives from a woman aged 18 to 35 in good health. CDR3 sequence reads: CASSPGQGTTRGNQPQHF. Written as DNA, the CDR3 is TGCGCCAGCAGCCCAGGACAGGGGACAACCCGGGGCAATCAGCCCCAGCATTTT.